This TCR beta chain was identified during a study of T cell changes during pregnancy in multiple sclerosis. Clones were read by immunoSEQ multiplex PCR, and TCRdb kept only the in-frame ones, dropping some. The repertoire holds fewer than 70,000 clones, with roughly nine tenths as singletons. The V segment lost 2 bases and the J segment 2 bases; nucleotides outside the gene matches: 0. Germline CDR1 MNHEY, CDR2 SVGAGI. CDR3 length: 15 residues. The chain is built from TRBV6-5 and TRBJ2-6, with TRBD2 matching over 7 bases. The source is a female donor with multiple sclerosis, enrolled in a pregnancy study. Sequencing was performed on peripheral blood, taken in the first trimester of pregnancy. The CDR3 here is CASSYRGAGANVLTF. In DNA, the CDR3 is TGTGCCAGCAGTTACCGGGGGGCTGGGGCCAACGTCCTGACTTTC.